These 16 T cell receptor beta chains were all obtained from the same sample, sequenced in a study of control samples from healthy donors and cancer patients. Produced via immunoSEQ multiplex PCR; TCRdb's table is partial and in-frame only. The table shows 100,000 to 150,000 clones, with more than 75% occurring only once. The sequenced sample consisted of blood. All receptors derive from a man in his 60s in good health.

The J gene is TRBJ2-7, the V gene TRBV5-1; the D gene is possibly TRBD1 (6 bases). The V gene's germline CDR1 is SGHRS and CDR2 YFSETQ. CDR3 size: 14 residues. Trimming took off 4 bases at V and 3 bases at J, with 14 bases between the two ends. The CDR3 loop is CASSLAGVDYEQYF. The CDR3 DNA sequence: TGCGCCAGCAGCCTCGCAGGGGTAGACTACGAGCAGTACTTC.

V usage is TRBV19 and J usage is TRBJ1-2; possible D gene TRBD1, 5 bases. Trimming took 3 bases from V and 4 from J, leaving 12 bases between them. Germline lookup yields CDR1 LNHDA and CDR2 SQIVND (reference sequence). The CDR3 consists of 14 residues. CDR3 residues: CASSIGEGLYGYTF. The CDR3 bases are TGTGCCAGTAGTATTGGTGAGGGGCTCTATGGCTACACCTTC.

There are a few counts of this clone. The J gene is TRBJ2-3, the V gene TRBV28; no clear D. V was shortened by 5 bases and J by 7 bases, with 16 bases between the two germline ends. The germline CDR1 and CDR2 sequences are MDHEN and SYDVKM. The CDR3 totals 14 residues. The chain's CDR3 is CASSPPYQANTQYF. The CDR3 nucleotides read TGTGCCAGCAGTCCCCCTTATCAGGCGAATACGCAGTATTTT.

The chain joins TRBV4-2 to TRBJ2-2, with 14 bases lining up with TRBD2. Germline V CDR1 and CDR2: LGHNA, YNFKEQ. The CDR3 runs 17 residues. With V trimmed by 4 bases and J by 3 bases, 4 bases remained unmatched. CDR3 residues: CASSPWGLAGDTGELFF. CDR3 DNA: TGTGCCAGCAGCCCCTGGGGACTAGCGGGGGACACCGGGGAGCTGTTTTTT.

The V call is TRBV5-1, the J call TRBJ1-1; TRBD1 is a possible D gene (6 bases). V lost 4 bases and J lost 3, with 13 bases in between. The germline V gene encodes CDR1 SGHRS and CDR2 YFSETQ. There are 14 residues in the CDR3. CDR3 nucleotide sequence: TGCGCCAGCAGCCTGGGGGACATTTACACTGAAGCTTTCTTT. Translation: CASSLGDIYTEAFF.

The rearrangement links TRBV27 to TRBJ1-1; the D gene is possibly TRBD1 (6 bases). CDR1 and CDR2 (germline): MNHEY, SMNVEV (reference sequence). V lost 4 bases, J lost 1 base, and 13 bases lay in between. There are 15 residues in the CDR3. In nucleotides, the CDR3 is TGTGCCAGCAGTTCTTTTGCAGGGGAGAACACTGAAGCTTTCTTT. Protein: CASSSFAGENTEAFF.

This clone is categorized as medium-sized. The chain joins TRBV6-2 or TRBV6-3 to TRBJ1-1; D uncertain. The CDR3 length is 10 residues. Trimming removed 5 bases from V and 3 bases from J, with 1 base in between. Germline V CDR1 and CDR2: MNHEY, SVGEGT. The CDR3 DNA reads as TGTGCCAGCAGTGACACTGAAGCTTTCTTT. The encoded protein is CASSDTEAFF.

This rearrangement joins TRBV18 to TRBJ2-1; 8 bases agree with TRBD2. Germline CDR1 reads KGHSH; CDR2 reads LQKENI. This CDR3 spans 15 amino acids. Trimming took 4 bases from V and 4 from J; bases not matched to a gene: 6. The chain's CDR3 is CASSLRTSYYNEQFF. CDR3 bases: TGTGCCAGCTCACTAAGGACTAGCTATTACAATGAGCAGTTCTTC.

V is TRBV3-1 (or the pseudogene TRBV3-2) and J is TRBJ1-2; maybe TRBD1 (5 bases). The V end was cut by 5 bases, the J end by 8 bases, with 15 bases between. Germline V gene lookup returns CDR1 LGHDT and CDR2 YNNKEL (reference sequence). This CDR3 region has 13 residues. The CDR3 sequence: CASSSGIVSGYTF. CDR3 DNA: TGTGCCAGCAGCTCAGGGATCGTGTCGGGCTACACCTTC.

The chain carries TRBV30 and TRBJ1-4; 7 positions match TRBD1. Germline trimming cut 2 bases from V and 5 bases from J; bases unmatched to any gene: 8. The CDR3 contains 15 residues. The germline V gene has CDR1 GTSNPN and CDR2 SVGIG (reference sequence). The CDR3 region has the DNA TGTGCCTGGAGTCGAGGGGGCTACCGGAATGAAAAACTGTTTTTT. The encoded protein is CAWSRGGYRNEKLFF.

The chain couples TRBV19 to TRBJ2-3; 9 nucleotides line up with TRBD1. The CDR3 sequence is 15 residues long. Germline CDR1 is LNHDA and CDR2 is SQIVND (reference sequence). Germline trimming cut 7 bases from V and 2 bases from J; bases unmatched to any gene: 7. CDR3 amino acids: CASNPGDRVTDTQYF. The DNA of the CDR3 is TGTGCCAGTAACCCGGGGGACAGGGTCACAGATACGCAGTATTTT.

This chain connects TRBV18 to TRBJ1-6; D remains unclear. Looked up from germline, CDR1 is KGHSH and CDR2 is LQKENI. V lost 4 bases, J lost 9 bases, and 10 bases lay in between. The CDR3 extends over 13 amino acids. CDR3 sequence (DNA): TGTGCCAGCTCACAGGACCCAGTTTCACCCCTCCACTTT. Protein sequence: CASSQDPVSPLHF.

This chain uses TRBV6-5 with TRBJ2-7, with D perhaps assigned TRBD1 or TRBD2 (6 bases each). The CDR3 extends over 15 amino acids. The V end lost 0 bases, the J end lost 9 bases, and 18 bases lay between the germline ends. Germline CDR1 reads MNHEY; CDR2 reads SVGAGI. Here the CDR3 reads CASSYSIGTQGGQYF. CDR3 bases: TGTGCCAGCAGTTACTCGATAGGGACTCAAGGGGGGCAGTACTTC.

J is TRBJ1-6 and V is TRBV2; 10 bases agree with TRBD1. Germline-derived CDR1 and CDR2 are SNHLY and FYNNEI. The CDR3 contains 15 residues. V trimming: 6 bases; J trimming: 10 bases; junction bases outside the gene matches: 9. This CDR3 is CASRRQGAVMSPLHF. As DNA, the CDR3 is TGTGCCAGCAGGCGACAGGGGGCTGTAATGTCACCCCTCCACTTT.

The chain links TRBV7-2 to TRBJ2-2; possible D gene TRBD2, 5 bases. The V end lost 7 bases, the J end lost 5 bases, and 20 bases lay between the germline ends. CDR3 length equals 16 residues. The germline CDR1 and CDR2 sequences are SGHTA and FQGNSA. The CDR3 sequence: CASTPRSGLATGELFF. DNA of the CDR3: TGTGCCAGCACCCCTAGGTCAGGACTTGCTACCGGGGAGCTGTTTTTT.

CDR3 bases: TGTGCCAGCAGTTGGGGATTGAGCGTTTCTTCACCCCTCCACTTT. Its translation is CASSWGLSVSSPLHF. The chain recombines TRBV27 with TRBJ1-6, with D hard to call. The germline gives CDR1 MNHEY, CDR2 SMNVEV (reference sequence). The CDR3 contains 15 residues. V lost 4 bases and J 9 bases, leaving 16 bases between the germline ends.